These 5 T cell receptor beta chains were sequenced from one sample in a study of T cell repertoires in aging, cancer and after chemotherapy. Amplification of TCR beta used genomic DNA extracted from peripheral blood. TRB rearrangements spanning V, D and J were amplified using mixed TRB-A/B primers. TCRdb processed the multiplex PCR reads anew with MiXCR; each CDR3 protein has one entry. The table shows 5,200 or so distinct CDR3 sequences, with roughly 39% occurring only once. What was sequenced was blood. The source of these receptors is a human donor with a blood cancer.

This chain joins TRBV5-5 and TRBJ2-7; 7 positions match TRBD1. Trimming at V came to 4 bases and at J to 3 bases, leaving 10 bases not matched to a gene. The CDR3 runs to 15 residues. In germline, CDR1 is SGHKS, CDR2 YYEKEE (reference sequence). The chain's CDR3 is CASSARTGRNYEQYF. The CDR3 region has the DNA TGTGCCAGCAGCGCTAGGACAGGCCGAAACTACGAGCAGTACTTC.

The chain combines TRBV27 with TRBJ2-3; 7 bases fit TRBD2. Trimming cost V 3 bases and J 3 bases; bases outside gene matches: 9. The CDR3 covers 16 residues. Germline CDR1 is MNHEY and CDR2 is SMNVEV (reference sequence). This chain's CDR3 is CASSFLGGSLTDTQYF. CDR3 in DNA: TGTGCCAGCAGTTTTCTGGGGGGGAGCCTTACAGATACGCAGTATTTT.

There are a few counts of this clonotype. This CDR3 reads CAWSVVGGKGKLFF. The CDR3 nucleotides read TGTGCCTGGAGTGTTGTAGGGGGTAAGGGTAAACTGTTTTTT. The V call is TRBV30, the J call TRBJ1-4, with TRBD1 as a possible D gene (6 bases). Trimming removed 0 bases from V and 11 bases from J, with 16 bases in between. The CDR3 has 14 residues. Germline CDR1 is GTSNPN and CDR2 is SVGIG (reference sequence).

The chain employs TRBV6-1 and TRBJ2-6, with D unclear. V lost 6 bases, J lost 6 bases, and 9 bases lay in between. This CDR3 has 13 residues. Germline V gives CDR1 MNHNS, CDR2 SASEGT. CDR3 amino acids: CASRNRQANVLTF. CDR3 sequence (DNA): TGTGCCAGCAGAAATCGACAGGCCAACGTCCTGACTTTC.

This clonotype was counted only a few times. The chain links TRBV27 to TRBJ2-1, with 8 bases fitting TRBD1. There are 17 residues in the CDR3. The V segment lost 4 bases and the J segment 7 bases; nucleotides outside the gene matches: 15. Germline assignment: CDR1 MNHEY and CDR2 SMNVEV (reference sequence). CDR3 DNA sequence: TGTGCCAGCAGTTCTCCCCCTGGACAGGGTGTAGGTAATGAGCAGTTCTTC. Its protein product is CASSSPPGQGVGNEQFF.